This is a list of T cell receptor beta chains from one sample in a study of shared clonotypes between healthy human individuals. Clones were sequenced by immunoSEQ multiplex PCR, and TCRdb holds only the in-frame ones, with some missing. In the table there are approximately 2.3 million clones, over 85% of which are singletons. The sequenced material came from naive CD4+ T cells from PBMCs. These receptors were obtained from a man aged 18 to 29 in good health. Some clones in this sample may be carry-over from other donors' samples. CDR3s include the opening cysteine and the closing phenylalanine or tryptophan. D genes are given only for firm matches. Not all rows give a size; the values are once, few, many and, for expanded clones, a class.

TRBJ1-2,11,-,-,TRBV20-1,TGCAGTGCTAAAAACAGGGACGGCTACACCTTC,CSAKNRDGYTF
TRBJ1-1,15,once,-,TRBV27,TGTGCCAGCAGTTTATTCGGACAGCTGAACACTGAAGCTTTCTTT,CASSLFGQLNTEAFF
TRBJ2-7,13,-,TRBD2,TRBV28,TGTGCCAGCAGACCTAGCGGGAGGTACGAGCAGTACTTC,CASRPSGRYEQYF
TRBJ1-2,13,-,-,TRBV6-5,TGTGCCACCAAAACCAGGGGAAACTATGGCTACACCTTC,CATKTRGNYGYTF
TRBJ2-2,12,once,-,TRBV19,TGTGCCAGTAGTCAGCGGACCGGGGAGCTGTTTTTT,CASSQRTGELFF
TRBJ1-5,20,-,TRBD1,TRBV11-3,TGTGCCAGCAGCCCATGGACAGGGGGCGTGGTGGACTCCATTAATCAGCCCCAGCATTTT,CASSPWTGGVVDSINQPQHF
TRBJ2-7,15,-,-,TRBV7-8,TGTGCCAGCAGCCCAGCCGGGGTTAGCTCCTACGAGCAGTACTTC,CASSPAGVSSYEQYF
TRBJ1-1,14,-,-,TRBV5-1,TGCGCCAGCAGCTTGTGGGGGCGCGACACTGAAGCTTTCTTT,CASSLWGRDTEAFF
TRBJ2-4,14,-,-,TRBV28,TGTGCCAGCAGCCTCGTAGGGGGACAAAACATTCAGTACTTC,CASSLVGGQNIQYF
TRBJ2-1,16,-,TRBD2,TRBV7-9,TGTGCCAGCAGCACCGGGACTAGCGGGAACCTCAATGAGCAGTTCTTC,CASSTGTSGNLNEQFF
TRBJ1-2,16,-,-,TRBV28,TGTGCCAGCAGGCTATCCGGGTCGAGTGGAAACTATGGCTACACCTTC,CASRLSGSSGNYGYTF
TRBJ2-2,13,-,-,TRBV5-1,TGCGCCAGCAGCTCGGTGGACACCGGGGAGCTGTTTTTT,CASSSVDTGELFF
TRBJ1-3,14,-,-,TRBV19,TGTGCCAGCGAGGGGGGTGCCTCTGGAAACACCATATATTTT,CASEGGASGNTIYF
TRBJ2-2,16,-,TRBD2,TRBV28,TGTGCCAGCAGTTTGACTAGCGGGAGGGCCCACGGGGAGCTGTTTTTT,CASSLTSGRAHGELFF
TRBJ1-1,15,-,-,TRBV4-1,TGCGCCAGCAGCCAAGATAAGGGGTCGTGGACTGAAGCTTTCTTT,CASSQDKGSWTEAFF
TRBJ2-1,16,once,-,TRBV7-9,TGTGCCAGCAGCTCAGAACCGGGACTCCTATACAATGAGCAGTTCTTC,CASSSEPGLLYNEQFF
TRBJ1-1,15,-,TRBD1,TRBV7-9,TGTGCCAGCAGCTTAGGGACAGGGTCTTACACTGAAGCTTTCTTT,CASSLGTGSYTEAFF
TRBJ2-1,16,-,-,TRBV29-1,TGCAGCGTCCCCGAACGGCAGGGACGCGTATTGAATGAGCAGTTCTTC,CSVPERQGRVLNEQFF
TRBJ2-7,13,-,-,TRBV19,TGTGCCAGTAGTCCCGACAGCTCCTACGAGCAGTACTTC,CASSPDSSYEQYF
TRBJ1-2,13,-,-,TRBV6-6,TGTGCCAGCAGACCCACAGGAAACTATGGCTACACCTTC,CASRPTGNYGYTF